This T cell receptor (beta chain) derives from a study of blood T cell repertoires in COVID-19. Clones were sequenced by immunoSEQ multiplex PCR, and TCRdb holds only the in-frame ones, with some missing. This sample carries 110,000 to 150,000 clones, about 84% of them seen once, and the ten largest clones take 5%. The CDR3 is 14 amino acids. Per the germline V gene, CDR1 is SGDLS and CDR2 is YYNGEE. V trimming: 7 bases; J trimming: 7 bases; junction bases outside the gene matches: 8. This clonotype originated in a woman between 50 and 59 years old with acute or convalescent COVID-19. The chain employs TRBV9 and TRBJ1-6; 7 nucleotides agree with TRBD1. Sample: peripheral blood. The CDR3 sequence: CASSFTGQNSPLHF. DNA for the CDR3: TGTGCCAGCTCCTTTACGGGACAGAATTCACCCCTCCACTTT. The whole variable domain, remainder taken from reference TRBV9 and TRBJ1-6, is DSGVTQTPKHLITATGQRVTLRCSPRSGDLSVYWYQQSLDQGLQFLIQYYNGEERAKGNILERFSAQQFPDLHSELNLSSLELGDSALYFCASSFTGQNSPLHFGNGTRLTVT.